This entry is about one T cell receptor beta chain. Random hexamers were used to reverse transcribe the RNA input (about 0.45 to 1 ug). The immunoSEQ assay covered 54 Vbeta and 13 Jbeta segments for CDR3. A single record per CDR3 protein comes from TCRdb applying MiXCR to the immunoSEQ multiplex PCR reads. The table includes 150,000 to 200,000 distinct CDR3 sequences, about 96% detected once. The sample is drawn from a study of CD8 T cells in Susac syndrome. The overall study: At the time of blood draw, patients with Susac syndrome were therapy-naive, receiving corticosteroids, or receiving intravenous immunoglobulin alone.

The sample consisted of CD4+ T cells from PBMCs. This clonotype was obtained from a human donor with Susac syndrome.

The CDR3 region is CASSQGSGRDQETQYF. The DNA of the CDR3 is TGTGCCAGCAGTCAAGGGAGCGGGAGGGACCAAGAGACCCAGTACTTC. This chain links TRBV5-4 with TRBJ2-5; 10 bases map to TRBD2. CDR1 and CDR2 from the germline V gene are SGHNT and YYREEE (reference sequence). The CDR3 runs to 16 residues. V dropped 5 bases and J dropped 0; count of bases not matched to a gene: 7.